This T cell receptor (beta chain) was recorded in a study of cytomegalovirus exposure and HLA in healthy donors. A multiplex PCR was run with 60 Vbeta primers and 13 Jbeta primers. Profiling relied on immunoSEQ multiplex PCR, and the TCRdb table lists in-frame clones only, not all of them. The sample lists roughly 220,000 clones, 80% to 90% seen once, with 2.9% in the top ten. Sequencing was performed on PBMCs. This sequence originates from a man aged 25-45 years in good health and CMV-seronegative.

The CDR3 spells CASSPGQVYNEQFF. The DNA for the CDR3 is TGTGCCAGCAGTCCGGGACAGGTGTACAATGAGCAGTTCTTC. The chain employs TRBV6-4 and TRBJ2-1; 8 bases agree with TRBD1. The length of the CDR3 is 14 residues. Trimming cost V 5 bases and J 4 bases; bases outside gene matches: 4. CDR1 and CDR2 from the germline V gene are MRHNA and SNTAGT.